This T cell receptor beta chain was identified in a study of blood T cell dynamics during melanoma immunotherapy. The CDR3 is 16 residues long. V gave up 3 bases and J gave up 0 bases, with 9 bases separating them. Germline-derived CDR1 and CDR2 are PRHDT and FYEKMQ (reference sequence). The assay was immunoSEQ multiplex PCR, and TCRdb's table has in-frame clones only and misses some. The table lists about 24,000 clones, around nine tenths of them singletons. Overall study results and limits: The study could not tell melanoma-specific clones from general immune activation.

Sample time point: pre-treatment baseline. Patients with prior systemic cancer treatment, concomitant immunosuppressants, or other active malignancies were excluded. Regarding this clone: Its matching antigen is unknown.

The specimen was blood, collected from a patient treated with checkpoint blockade. The receptor's source is a human donor with melanoma. The chain is built from TRBV13 and TRBJ2-6, with D perhaps given as TRBD1 or TRBD2 (5 bases each). As DNA, the CDR3 is TGTGCCAGCAGCTTGGGACGGGACTCTGGGGCCAACGTCCTGACTTTC. Encoded protein: CASSLGRDSGANVLTF.